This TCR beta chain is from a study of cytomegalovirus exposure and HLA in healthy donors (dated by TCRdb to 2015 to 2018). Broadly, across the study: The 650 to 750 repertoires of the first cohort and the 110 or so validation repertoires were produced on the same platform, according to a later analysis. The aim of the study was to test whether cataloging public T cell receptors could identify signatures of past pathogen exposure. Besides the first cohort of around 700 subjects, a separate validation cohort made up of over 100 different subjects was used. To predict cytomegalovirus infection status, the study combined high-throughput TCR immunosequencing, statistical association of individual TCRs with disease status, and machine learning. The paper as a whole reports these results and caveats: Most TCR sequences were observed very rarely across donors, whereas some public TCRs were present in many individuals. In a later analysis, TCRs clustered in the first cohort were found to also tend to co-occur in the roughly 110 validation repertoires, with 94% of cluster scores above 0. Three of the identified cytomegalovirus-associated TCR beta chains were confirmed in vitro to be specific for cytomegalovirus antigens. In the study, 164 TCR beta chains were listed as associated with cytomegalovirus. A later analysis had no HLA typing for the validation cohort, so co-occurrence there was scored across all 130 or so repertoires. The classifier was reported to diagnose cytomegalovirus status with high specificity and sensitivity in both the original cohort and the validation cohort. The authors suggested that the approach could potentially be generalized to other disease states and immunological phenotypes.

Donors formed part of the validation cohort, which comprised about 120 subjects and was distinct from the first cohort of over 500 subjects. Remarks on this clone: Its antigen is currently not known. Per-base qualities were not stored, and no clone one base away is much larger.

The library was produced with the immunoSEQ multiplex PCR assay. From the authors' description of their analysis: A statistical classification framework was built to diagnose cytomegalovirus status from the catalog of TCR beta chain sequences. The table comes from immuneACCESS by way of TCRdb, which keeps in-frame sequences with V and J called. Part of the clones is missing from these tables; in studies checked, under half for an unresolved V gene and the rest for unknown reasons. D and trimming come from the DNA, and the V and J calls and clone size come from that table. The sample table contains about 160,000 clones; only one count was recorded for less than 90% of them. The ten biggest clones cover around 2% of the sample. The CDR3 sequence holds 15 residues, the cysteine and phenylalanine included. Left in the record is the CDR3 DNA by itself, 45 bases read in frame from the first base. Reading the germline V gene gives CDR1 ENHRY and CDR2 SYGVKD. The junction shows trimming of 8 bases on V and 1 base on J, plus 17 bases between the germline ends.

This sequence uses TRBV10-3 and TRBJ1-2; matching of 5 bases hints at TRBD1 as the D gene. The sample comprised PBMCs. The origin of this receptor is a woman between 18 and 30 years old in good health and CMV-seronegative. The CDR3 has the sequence CAILVDNFNNYGYTF. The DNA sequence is TGTGCCATCTTAGTGGACAATTTTAATAACTATGGCTACACCTTC.